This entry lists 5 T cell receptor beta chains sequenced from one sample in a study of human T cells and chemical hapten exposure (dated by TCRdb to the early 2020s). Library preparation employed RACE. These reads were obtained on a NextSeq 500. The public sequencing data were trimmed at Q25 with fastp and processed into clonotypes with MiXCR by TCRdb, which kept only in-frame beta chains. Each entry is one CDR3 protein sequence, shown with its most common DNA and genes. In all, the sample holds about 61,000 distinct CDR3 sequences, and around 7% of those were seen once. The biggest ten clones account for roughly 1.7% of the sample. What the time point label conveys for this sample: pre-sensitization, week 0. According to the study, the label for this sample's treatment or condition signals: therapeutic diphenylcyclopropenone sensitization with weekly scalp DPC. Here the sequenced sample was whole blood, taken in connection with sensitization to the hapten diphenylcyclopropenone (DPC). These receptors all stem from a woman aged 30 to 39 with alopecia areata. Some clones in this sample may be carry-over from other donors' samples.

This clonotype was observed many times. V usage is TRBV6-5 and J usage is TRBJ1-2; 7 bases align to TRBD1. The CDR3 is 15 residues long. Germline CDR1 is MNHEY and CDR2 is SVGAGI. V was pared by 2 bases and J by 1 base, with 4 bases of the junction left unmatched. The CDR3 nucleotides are TGTGCCAGCAGTTACGCGGCAGGGGGTAACTATGGCTACACCTTC. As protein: CASSYAAGGNYGYTF.

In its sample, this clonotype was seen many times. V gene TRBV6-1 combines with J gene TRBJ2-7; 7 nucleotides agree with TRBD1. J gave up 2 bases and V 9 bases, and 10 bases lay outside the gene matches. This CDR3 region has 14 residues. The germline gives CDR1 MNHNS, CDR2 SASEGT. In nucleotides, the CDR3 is TGTGCCAGTACCGACAGGGCCTATACCTACGAGCAGTACTTC. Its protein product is CASTDRAYTYEQYF.

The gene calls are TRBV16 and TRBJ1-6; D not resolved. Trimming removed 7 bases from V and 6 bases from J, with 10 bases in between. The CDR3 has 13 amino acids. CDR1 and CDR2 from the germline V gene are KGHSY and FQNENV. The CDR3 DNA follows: TGTGCCAGCACCCTAACCGGTAATTCACCCCTCCACTTT. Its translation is CASTLTGNSPLHF.

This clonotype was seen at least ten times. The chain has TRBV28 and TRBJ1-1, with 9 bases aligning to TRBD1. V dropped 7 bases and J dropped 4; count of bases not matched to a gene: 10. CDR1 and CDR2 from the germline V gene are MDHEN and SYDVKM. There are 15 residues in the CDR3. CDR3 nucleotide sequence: TGTGCCAGCACTCTTGGGGGACAGGGTTTCACTGAAGCTTTCTTT. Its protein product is CASTLGGQGFTEAFF. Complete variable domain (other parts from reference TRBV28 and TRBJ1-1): DVKVTQSSRYLVKRTGEKVFLECVQDMDHENMFWYRQDPGLGLRLIYFSYDVKMKEKGDIPEGYSVSREKKERFSLILESASTNQTSMYLCASTLGGQGFTEAFFGQGTRLTVV.

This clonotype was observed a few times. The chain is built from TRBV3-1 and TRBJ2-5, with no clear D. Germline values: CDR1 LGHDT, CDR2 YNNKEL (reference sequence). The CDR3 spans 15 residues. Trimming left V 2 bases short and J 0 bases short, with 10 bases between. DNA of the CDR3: TGTGCCAGCAGCCAATTGGTCGAGTACCAAGAGACCCAGTACTTC. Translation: CASSQLVEYQETQYF.